Presented here are 4 T cell receptor beta chains from one specimen sequenced in a study of blood T cell repertoires in COVID-19. TCRdb keeps only in-frame clones here, not all; method: immunoSEQ multiplex PCR. The sample has 150,000 to 200,000 clones, around 80% seen once. The specimen was peripheral blood. The receptors stem from a woman older than 75 with active or convalescent COVID-19.

This chain links TRBV18 with TRBJ1-3, with D uncertain. This CDR3 region has 16 residues. CDR1 is KGHSH and CDR2 is LQKENI in the germline V gene. The V end was cut by 6 bases, the J end by 0 bases, with 15 bases between. The CDR3 DNA reads as TGTGCCAGCTCGACTAGACACGACCGCTCTGGAAACACCATATATTTT. Amino acids: CASSTRHDRSGNTIYF.

Worth noting for this clone: One end of the junction varies from germline; a read error may be responsible. The J gene is TRBJ1-1, the V gene TRBV10-3; D possibly corresponds to TRBD1 (6 bases). This CDR3 comprises 12 residues. Germline CDR1 ENHRY, CDR2 SYGVKD. The CDR3 reads CATSGGGTEAFF. The CDR3 DNA follows: TGTGCCACCAGTGGGGGCGGAACTGAAGCTTTCTTT.

CDR3 nucleotides: TGTGCCAGCAGTCCCCGCCGGACGGACTATCAGCCCCAGCATTTT. This sequence encodes CASSPRRTDYQPQHF. J is TRBJ1-5 and V is TRBV6-5; D is ambiguous. Trimming removed 5 bases from V and 5 bases from J, with 16 bases in between. CDR3 length: 15 residues. Germline CDR1 MNHEY, CDR2 SVGAGI.

The chain combines TRBV9 with TRBJ1-3, with a tentative D call TRBD1 (5 bases). This CDR3 region has 16 residues. V lost 0 bases and J lost 4, with 14 bases in between. Germline V CDR1 and CDR2: SGDLS, YYNGEE. As DNA, the CDR3 is TGTGCCAGCAGCGTAGAGGGGTCTTTGGGAGGAAACACCATATATTTT. This sequence encodes CASSVEGSLGGNTIYF.